These T cell receptor beta chains were read from a single sample in a study of PD-1 blockade in classical Hodgkin lymphoma. TCRdb's copy holds only in-frame clones and misses some; the assay was immunoSEQ multiplex PCR. The sample holds some 84,000 clones; around 90% are singletons and the top ten take approximately 2.6%. Here the sequenced sample was peripheral blood mononuclear cells (PBMCs), taken before the second cycle of nivolumab. These receptors originate from a human donor with classical Hodgkin lymphoma. The CDR3 runs from the conserved cysteine through the conserved F or W. Fields, in order: J gene, D gene, V gene, CDR3 protein. D genes are given only for firm matches.

TRBJ1-3,NA,TRBV4-1,CASSQVGQFPSGNTIYF
TRBJ1-5,NA,TRBV9,CASSVEGNSNQPQHF
TRBJ1-2,NA,TRBV5-6,CASSFGRGNYGYTF
TRBJ2-5,TRBD2,TRBV6-1,CASRRTSGSTDF
TRBJ1-1,NA,TRBV18,CASSLQVPMNTEAFF
TRBJ2-6,NA,TRBV19,CASKIGSGANVLTF
TRBJ2-5,NA,TRBV5-8,CASSLDGRPQETQYF
TRBJ2-3,NA,TRBV14,CASSQGDYSTDTQYF
TRBJ2-1,TRBD2,TRBV19,CASSISGGSYNEQFF
TRBJ2-3,NA,TRBV6-4,CASSVLAGSDTQYF
TRBJ2-3,TRBD2,TRBV11-2,CASSLERKWVGRAGGDTQYF
TRBJ2-3,TRBD2,TRBV4-2,CASSHRESGRAPDTQYF
TRBJ2-5,TRBD1,TRBV30,CAYRGEETQYF
TRBJ1-2,TRBD1,TRBV28,CASSLSMGQVYGYTF
TRBJ1-6,NA,TRBV5-1,CASSLDRWTGSSPLHF
TRBJ2-5,TRBD1,TRBV4-2,CASSQDHRQGVLEETQYF
TRBJ1-5,NA,TRBV5-1,CASSLGGRGRNQPQHF
TRBJ2-7,TRBD2,TRBV7-7,CASSIAPGGYEQYF
TRBJ2-1,TRBD2,TRBV5-1,CASSPGLAAYNEQFF
TRBJ1-5,NA,TRBV30,CAWSPSNQPQHF
TRBJ2-7,NA,TRBV19,CASSPGQPTGQYF
TRBJ2-1,TRBD2,TRBV7-9,CASSLGVGSGRGHWNEQFF
TRBJ2-5,NA,TRBV11-3,CASSLGSGSEETQYF
TRBJ2-3,NA,TRBV7-2,CASSRSQGFADTQYF
TRBJ2-1,TRBD2,TRBV6-1,CASSEPAGVVYNEQFF
TRBJ2-1,TRBD2,TRBV28,CASTPVAGGGNEQFF
TRBJ1-2,TRBD1,TRBV2,CASPAGGAGYTF
TRBJ2-7,NA,TRBV29-1,CSVQIGGLVEQYF
TRBJ2-1,TRBD1,TRBV4-1,CASSQAGQGTEQFF
TRBJ2-3,NA,TRBV7-8,CASSLITGADTQYF
TRBJ1-5,NA,TRBV10-2,CASSEPGNQPQHF
TRBJ1-5,TRBD1,TRBV5-8,CASTFDHRGNQPQHF
TRBJ1-1,NA,TRBV7-9,CASSNWDNDYTEAFF
TRBJ2-1,NA,TRBV21-1,CASSKDDRNSYNEQFF
TRBJ2-1,TRBD2,TRBV5-1,CASSLVGGGNNEQFF
TRBJ2-3,NA,TRBV7-9,CARGPEQHRADTQYF